This entry concerns a single T cell receptor beta chain. Its antigen is currently unknown. This record belongs to a study of cytomegalovirus exposure and HLA in healthy donors. Study outcomes and limitations: Looking again later, the authors saw that most CMV-associated TCR beta chains seemed HLA-restricted. Later on, an analysis found that several of the most significant clusters appeared to be linked to common viral pathogens, which included parvovirus B19. It was reported in a later analysis that an Asian-associated ancestry cluster showed fewer N-insertions than the roughly 660-donor mean. Presence/absence analyses treated sequencing depth as roughly uniform across donors.

In germline, CDR1 is SQVTM, CDR2 ANQGSEA. The CDR3 length is 13 residues. Deletions cut 5 bases from V and 3 bases from J, with 13 bases between. PCR was performed using 60 Vbeta and 13 Jbeta primers. TCRdb keeps only in-frame clones here, not all; method: immunoSEQ multiplex PCR. The sample lists 120,000 or so clones; roughly four fifths were seen once. The source material was PBMCs. V gene TRBV29-1 combines with J gene TRBJ1-2; perhaps TRBD1 as D (5 bases). This clonotype originated in a middle-aged woman in good health and CMV-seropositive. CDR3 amino acids: CSVKTTDYYGYTF. In DNA, the CDR3 is TGCAGCGTTAAAACGACAGATTACTATGGCTACACCTTC.